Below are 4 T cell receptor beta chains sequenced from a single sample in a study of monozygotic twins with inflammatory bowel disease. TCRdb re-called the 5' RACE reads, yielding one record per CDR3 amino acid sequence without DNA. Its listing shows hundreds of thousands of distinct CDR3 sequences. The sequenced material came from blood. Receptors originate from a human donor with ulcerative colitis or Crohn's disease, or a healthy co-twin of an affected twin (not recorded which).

The CDR3 is CASSEFQASNQPQHF. The rearrangement links TRBV2 to TRBJ1-5. This CDR3 is 15 amino acids long. The germline V gene has CDR1 SNHLY and CDR2 FYNNEI.

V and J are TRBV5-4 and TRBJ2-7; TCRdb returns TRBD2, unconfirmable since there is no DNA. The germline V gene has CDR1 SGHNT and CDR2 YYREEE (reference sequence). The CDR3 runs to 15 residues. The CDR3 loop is CASSSIAGAGYEQYF. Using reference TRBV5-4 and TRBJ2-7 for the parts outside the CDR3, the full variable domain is ETGVTQSPTHLIKTRGQQVTLRCSSQSGHNTVSWYQQALGQGPQFIFQYYREEENGRGNFPPRFSGLQFPNYSSELNVNALELDDSALYLCASSSIAGAGYEQYFGPGTRLTVT.

The CDR3 region is CASRTGLTNTGELFF. This chain links TRBV5-5 with TRBJ2-2; TCRdb designates TRBD2, a call that cannot be tested without DNA. Germline assignment: CDR1 SGHKS and CDR2 YYEKEE (reference sequence). The CDR3 extends over 15 amino acids.

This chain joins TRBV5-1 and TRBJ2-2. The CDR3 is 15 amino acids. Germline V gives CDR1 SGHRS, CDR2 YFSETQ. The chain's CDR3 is CASSTTLLGAGELFF. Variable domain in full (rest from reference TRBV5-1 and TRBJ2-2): KAGVTQTPRYLIKTRGQQVTLSCSPISGHRSVSWYQQTPGQGLQFLFEYFSETQRNKGNFPGRFSGRQFSNSRSEMNVSTLELGDSALYLCASSTTLLGAGELFFGEGSRLTVL.